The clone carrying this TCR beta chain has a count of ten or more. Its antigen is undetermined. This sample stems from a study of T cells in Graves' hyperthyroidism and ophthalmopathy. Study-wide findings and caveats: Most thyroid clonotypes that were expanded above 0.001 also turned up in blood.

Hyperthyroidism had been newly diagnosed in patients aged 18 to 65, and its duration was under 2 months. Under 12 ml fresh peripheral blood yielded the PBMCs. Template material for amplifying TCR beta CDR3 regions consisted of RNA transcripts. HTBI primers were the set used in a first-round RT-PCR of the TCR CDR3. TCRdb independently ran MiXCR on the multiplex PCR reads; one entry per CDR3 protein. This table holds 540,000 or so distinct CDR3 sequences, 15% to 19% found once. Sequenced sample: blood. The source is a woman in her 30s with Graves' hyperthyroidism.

The CDR3 nucleotides read TGCAGTGCTAGAGATCGGGGCGGCGTATACAATGAGCAGTTCTTC. Protein: CSARDRGGVYNEQFF. This rearrangement joins TRBV20-1 to TRBJ2-1; D may correspond to TRBD1 or TRBD2 (5 bases each). Per the germline V gene, CDR1 is DFQATT and CDR2 is SNEGSKA (reference sequence). CDR3 size: 15 residues. Trimming stripped 0 bases from V and 4 bases from J, with 13 bases between.